These 7 T cell receptor beta chains share one sample of origin, sequenced in a study of beta chain features in type 1 diabetes. All of the isolated RNA was reverse transcribed, so expressed TCRB transcripts were sequenced. Sequencing was performed with immunoSEQ multiplex PCR; in TCRdb, only in-frame clones are kept and a portion is missing. The sample contains hundreds of thousands of clones, approximately 14% of which appear only once. Sample: central memory CD4+ T cells from blood. The source is a man aged 25 to 40 in good health.

This clone was counted between two and nine times. A much larger clonotype is one base distant, so this may be a read error. CDR3 amino acids: CASSPGSRTDTQYF. In DNA, the CDR3 is TGTGCCAGCAGCCCCGGGAGCCGCACAGATACGCAGTATTTT. The rearrangement uses TRBV11-2 and TRBJ2-3; the D gene is possibly TRBD2 (6 bases). V was cut by 5 bases and J by 1 base, with 10 bases left in between. The germline CDR1 and CDR2 sequences are SGHAT and FQNNGV. This CDR3 is 14 amino acids long. The variable domain in full, with the rest retrieved from reference TRBV11-2 and TRBJ2-3, is EAGVAQSPRYKIIEKRQSVAFWCNPISGHATLYWYQQILGQGPKLLIQFQNNGVVDDSQLPKDRFSAERLKGVDSTLKIQPAKLEDSAVYLCASSPGSRTDTQYFGPGTRLTVL.

V and J are TRBV9 and TRBJ2-2; 10 bases match TRBD2. Germline-derived CDR1 and CDR2 are SGDLS and YYNGEE. The CDR3 covers 15 residues. After removal of 3 bases from V and 7 bases from J, the junction contained 6 bases not matched to a gene. This CDR3 reads CASSAAGGRDGELFF. DNA for the CDR3: TGTGCCAGCAGCGCAGCGGGAGGGCGTGACGGGGAGCTGTTTTTT.

This clone showed up many times. The chain is built from TRBV4-3 and TRBJ2-1; TRBD2 matches 11 bases. The germline V gene has CDR1 LGHNA and CDR2 YSLEER. The trim removed 2 bases at V and 5 bases at J, leaving 2 bases unmatched. This CDR3 is built from 15 residues. The DNA for the CDR3 is TGCGCCAGCAGCCAAACTAGCGGGAGAAACAATGAGCAGTTCTTC. Encoded protein: CASSQTSGRNNEQFF.

This clone has a handful of counts. V usage is TRBV2 and J usage is TRBJ1-5; D is ambiguous. There are 13 residues in the CDR3. The V gene's germline CDR1 is SNHLY and CDR2 FYNNEI. The V end was cut by 4 bases, the J end by 4 bases, with 8 bases between. CDR3 coding DNA: TGTGCCAGCAGTGCGGAGGTGAATCAGCCCCAGCATTTT. It encodes CASSAEVNQPQHF. Full variable domain (rest looked up from reference TRBV2 and TRBJ1-5): EPEVTQTPSHQVTQMGQEVILRCVPISNHLYFYWYRQILGQKVEFLVSFYNNEISEKSEIFDDQFSVERPDGSNFTLKIRSTKLEDSAMYFCASSAEVNQPQHFGDGTRLSIL.

The chain uses TRBV18 and TRBJ1-4; D call uncertain. CDR3 size: 12 residues. Germline lookup yields CDR1 KGHSH and CDR2 LQKENI. The V end was cut by 3 bases, the J end by 7 bases, with 6 bases between. The CDR3 DNA sequence: TGTGCCAGCTCACCGTTTGGTGAAAAACTGTTTTTT. This sequence encodes CASSPFGEKLFF. Supplemented by reference TRBV18 and TRBJ1-4, the full variable domain reads NAGVMQNPRHLVRRRGQEARLRCSPMKGHSHVYWYRQLPEEGLKFMVYLQKENIIDESGMPKERFSAEFPKEGPSILRIQQVVRGDSAAYFCASSPFGEKLFFGSGTQLSVL.

The chain couples TRBV7-7 to TRBJ2-2; 8 bases line up with TRBD2. The CDR3 is 14 amino acids. CDR1 and CDR2 (germline): SSHAT, FNYEAQ (reference sequence). The CDR3 here is CATREGTNTGELFF. For the CDR3, the DNA is TGTGCTACACGGGAGGGAACGAACACCGGGGAGCTGTTTTTT.

The CDR3 loop is CASSLVVLGLTGGYEQYF. CDR3 nucleotide sequence: TGCGCCAGCAGCTTGGTTGTTTTGGGGCTGACAGGAGGCTACGAGCAGTACTTC. The rearrangement uses TRBV5-1 and TRBJ2-7, with D possibly TRBD1 on 6 matching bases. The CDR3 has 18 amino acids. Trimming cost V 0 bases and J 3 bases, with 22 bases left between them. The germline CDR1 and CDR2 sequences are SGHRS and YFSETQ.